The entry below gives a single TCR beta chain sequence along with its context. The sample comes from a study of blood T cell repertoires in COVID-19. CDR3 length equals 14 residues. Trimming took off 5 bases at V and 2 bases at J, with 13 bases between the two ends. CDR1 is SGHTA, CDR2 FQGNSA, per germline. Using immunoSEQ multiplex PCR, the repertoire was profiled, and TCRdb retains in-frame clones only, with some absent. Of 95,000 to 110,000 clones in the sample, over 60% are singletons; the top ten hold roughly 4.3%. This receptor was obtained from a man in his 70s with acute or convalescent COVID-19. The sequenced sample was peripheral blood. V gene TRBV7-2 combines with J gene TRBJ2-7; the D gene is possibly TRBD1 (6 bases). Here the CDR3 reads CASSPLQGPYEQYF. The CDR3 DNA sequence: TGTGCCAGCAGCCCGCTACAGGGTCCCTACGAGCAGTACTTC.